The present T cell receptor beta chain was sequenced within a study of blood T cell repertoires in COVID-19 (dated by TCRdb to about 2020). With respect to the entire study: The collaborator samples originated in the United States, Italy and Spain and spanned the acute and convalescent phases of COVID-19. The prospective study material was composed of cDNA or gDNA derived from T cells, B-cell-depleted T cells, or PBMCs. The dataset comprised deeply sampled blood TCRbeta repertoires from subjects exposed to, actively infected with, or recovered from COVID-19. The repertoires were released in a freely available public database intended as a resource for research on the immune response to SARS-CoV-2. Samples came from the ongoing ImmuneRACE study (first 160 participants) plus 1,254 subjects from 6 global collaborators. Sample metadata almost always included a de-identified subject ID, COVID-19 status, age in years and sex. HLA class I and class II types, where available, came from metadata supplied by the sample provider rather than from assay-based typing.

TCRbeta CDR3 regions were amplified from genomic DNA using the immunoSEQ Assay, a bias-controlled multiplex PCR. The study's own analysis went as follows. Nucleated cell counts per sample were estimated from amplification of reference gene primers within the assay. To quantify the absolute abundance of each unique TCRbeta CDR3 rearrangement, sequence reads were collapsed and filtered. For each sample, productive Simpson clonality was calculated by taking the square root of Simpson's diversity index across productive rearrangements. Not all clones reach the TCRdb copy of this immuneACCESS table, which keeps in-frame sequences only. Checked studies attribute under half of the gap to unresolved V genes and leave the rest unexplained. V, J and clone size were drawn from that table, and D and trimming were deduced from the DNA. The sample yields around 230,000 clones; approximately 86% were counted once. 7.2% of the sample is held by the ten biggest clonotypes.

Broader findings and caveats from the paper: The amount of clinical and demographic metadata varied by source and participant and was provided uncurated.

Concerning this clone itself: There is no known antigen for this receptor. The sample holds no much larger clone one base away, and base qualities are not on file. Other DNA sequences in the same sample also yield this CDR3.

From cysteine to phenylalanine, the CDR3 is 14 amino acids long. The kept DNA is CDR3 alone, 42 bases in frame from the first base. From the germline V gene, CDR1 is SGHRS and CDR2 is YFSETQ. Germline trimming amounts to 0 bases on V and 3 bases on J, with 3 as the count of junction bases outside the gene matches. A second Seattle source provided samples from volunteer blood donors who had recovered from COVID-19. Each collaborating institution followed its own protocols to collect whole blood in K2EDTA tubes. For TCRbeta analysis, collaborators shipped samples as frozen whole blood, isolated PBMCs, or DNA extracted from either of those sample types.

The sequence came from a man in his 60s who had recovered from COVID-19. The sample was peripheral blood. Recombination joined TRBV5-1 with TRBJ2-7, and 7 junction bases match TRBD2. The DNA reads as follows: TGCGCCAGCAGCTTGGCGGGGGGTTACTACGAGCAGTACTTC. Its product reads: CASSLAGGYYEQYF.